Each of the 8 T cell receptor beta chains below was sequenced from the same sample in a study of T-cell memory formation after mild COVID-19. In TCRdb, the 5' RACE reads were re-called with MiXCR into one record per CDR3 protein. The table records 150,000 to 200,000 distinct CDR3 sequences, around 10% of them present only once. Sequenced input: PBMCs or a T cell subset sorted from them (not recorded which). The receptors shown here come from a man between 18 and 35 years old who had mild COVID-19 (a few samples of this study predate the infection). Cell type and time point are not known.

V and J are TRBV20-1 and TRBJ2-3; 10 bases are shared with TRBD2. Trimming cost V 3 bases and J 4 bases; bases outside gene matches: 4. Germline V lookup: CDR1 DFQATT, CDR2 SNEGSKA (reference sequence). This CDR3 contains 14 residues. CDR3 sequence (DNA): TGCAGTGCTAGGGTAGCGGGGGGCGCAGATACGCAGTATTTT. The encoded protein is CSARVAGGADTQYF.

There are a few counts of this clonotype. J is TRBJ1-3 and V is TRBV7-2, with D possibly TRBD1 on 6 matching bases. V shed 5 bases and J shed 1 base, with 21 bases lying between them. CDR3 length: 18 residues. CDR1 and CDR2 from the germline V gene are SGHTA and FQGNSA. Here the CDR3 DNA reads TGTGCCAGCAGCCCCCCCGTAAGGGGGTTGAATTCTGGAAACACCATATATTTT. It translates to CASSPPVRGLNSGNTIYF.

This sequence joins TRBV4-3 and TRBJ2-3; TRBD2 is a possible D gene (6 bases). Germline lookup yields CDR1 LGHNA and CDR2 YSLEER. V lost 0 bases and J 3 bases, leaving 10 bases between the germline ends. This CDR3 spans 15 amino acids. CDR3 bases: TGCGCCAGCAGCCAAGATCCTAGCGCGACAGATACGCAGTATTTT. This codes for CASSQDPSATDTQYF.

The gene calls are TRBV4-3 and TRBJ1-3, with D hard to call. The CDR3 totals 13 residues. V dropped 0 bases and J dropped 4 bases, with 4 bases sitting between them. In germline, CDR1 is LGHNA, CDR2 YSLEER. The DNA for the CDR3 is TGCGCCAGCAGCCAAGATCGGGGAAACACCATATATTTT. Its translation: CASSQDRGNTIYF.

The chain recombines TRBV7-2 with TRBJ2-5; perhaps TRBD2 as D (6 bases). Trimming cost V 1 base and J 3 bases, with 21 bases left between them. The CDR3 length is 18 residues. CDR1 SGHTA and CDR2 FQGNSA come from the germline V gene. The CDR3 loop reads CASSLGGGFAGWEETQYF. CDR3 nucleotides: TGTGCCAGCAGCTTAGGGGGCGGATTTGCGGGGTGGGAAGAGACCCAGTACTTC.

This clonotype has a count of ten or more. Here the CDR3 DNA reads TGTGCCAGCAGTGAATATGGGACAGGGGGGAATTCACCCCTCCACTTT. It codes for CASSEYGTGGNSPLHF. The V gene is TRBV25-1, the J gene TRBJ1-6; 11 nucleotides match TRBD1. This CDR3 is 16 amino acids long. Unmatched junction bases numbered 2, after V lost 0 bases and J lost 7 bases. The germline V gene encodes CDR1 MGHDK and CDR2 SYGVNS. Drawing the rest from reference TRBV25-1 and TRBJ1-6, the complete variable domain is EADIYQTPRYLVIGTGKKITLECSQTMGHDKMYWYQQDPGMELHLIHYSYGVNSTEKGDLSSESTVSRIRTEHFPLTLESARPSHTSQYLCASSEYGTGGNSPLHFGNGTRLTVT.

In this sample, this clonotype turned up a few times. The rearrangement joins TRBV4-1 to TRBJ1-1; possibly TRBD1 for D (5 bases). Germline CDR1 reads MGHRA; CDR2 reads YSYEKL. V lost 0 bases and J 0 bases, leaving 8 bases between the germline ends. The CDR3 is 15 amino acids. The CDR3: CASSQESGLNTEAFF. CDR3 in DNA: TGCGCCAGCAGCCAAGAATCAGGGCTGAACACTGAAGCTTTCTTT.

This chain links TRBV6-2 or TRBV6-3 with TRBJ1-2; D perhaps matches TRBD1 (5 bases). The CDR3 has 13 amino acids. V gave up 6 bases and J gave up 2 bases, with 10 bases separating them. From germline, CDR1 is MNHEY and CDR2 SVGEGT. The CDR3 sequence is CASRQDSNYGYTF. In DNA, the CDR3 is TGTGCCAGCAGACAGGATTCGAACTATGGCTACACCTTC.